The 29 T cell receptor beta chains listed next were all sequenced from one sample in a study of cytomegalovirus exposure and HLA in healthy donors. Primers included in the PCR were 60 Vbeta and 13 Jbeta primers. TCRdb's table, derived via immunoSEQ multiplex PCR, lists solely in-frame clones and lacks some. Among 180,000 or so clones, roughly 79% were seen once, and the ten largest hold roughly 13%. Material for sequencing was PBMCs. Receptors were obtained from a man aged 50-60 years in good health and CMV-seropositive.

This CDR3 reads CASSPGEGWSPLHF. The CDR3 region has the DNA TGTGCCAGCTCACCGGGGGAGGGTTGGTCACCCCTCCACTTT. This chain connects TRBV18 to TRBJ1-6; D perhaps matches TRBD1 (5 bases). The CDR3 runs 14 residues. Germline V CDR1 and CDR2: KGHSH, LQKENI. V was trimmed by 3 bases and J by 10 bases, leaving 13 bases between them.

The chain's CDR3 is CVARDLLDTQYF. Here the CDR3 DNA reads TGTGTCGCAAGGGACTTACTAGATACGCAGTATTTT. The chain links TRBV6-6 to TRBJ2-3; possibly TRBD2 for D (6 bases). Germline V lookup: CDR1 MNHNY, CDR2 SVGAGI (reference sequence). This CDR3 has 12 amino acids.

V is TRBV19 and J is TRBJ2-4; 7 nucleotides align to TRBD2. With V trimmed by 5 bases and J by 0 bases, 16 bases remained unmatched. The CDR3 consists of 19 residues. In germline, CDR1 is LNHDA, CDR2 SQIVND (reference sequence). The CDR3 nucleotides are TGTGCCAGTAGTTGGGGGGGGGAGATGGTTGACCTAGCCAAAAACATTCAGTACTTC. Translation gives CASSWGGEMVDLAKNIQYF. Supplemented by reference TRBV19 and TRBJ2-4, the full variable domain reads DGGITQSPKYLFRKEGQNVTLSCEQNLNHDAMYWYRQDPGQGLRLIYYSQIVNDFQKGDIAEGYSVSREKKESFPLTVTSAQKNPTAFYLCASSWGGEMVDLAKNIQYFGAGTRLSVL.

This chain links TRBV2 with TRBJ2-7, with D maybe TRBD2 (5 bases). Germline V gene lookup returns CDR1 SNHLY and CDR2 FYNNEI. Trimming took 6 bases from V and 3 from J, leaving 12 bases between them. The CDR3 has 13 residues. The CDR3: CASSEGVDYEQYV. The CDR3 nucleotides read TGTGCCAGCAGCGAGGGTGTGGACTACGAGCAGTACGTC.

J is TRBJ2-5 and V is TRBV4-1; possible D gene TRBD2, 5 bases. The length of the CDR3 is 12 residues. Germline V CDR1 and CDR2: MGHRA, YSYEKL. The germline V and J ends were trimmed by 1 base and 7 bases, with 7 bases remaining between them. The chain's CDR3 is CASSQGRGTQYF. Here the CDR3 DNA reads TGCGCCAGCAGCCAAGGACGGGGGACCCAGTACTTC.

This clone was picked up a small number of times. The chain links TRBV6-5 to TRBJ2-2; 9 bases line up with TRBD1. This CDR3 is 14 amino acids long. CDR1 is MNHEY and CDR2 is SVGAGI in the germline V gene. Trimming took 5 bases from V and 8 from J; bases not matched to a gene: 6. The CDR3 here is CASSTGQGEGELFF. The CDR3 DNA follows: TGTGCCAGCAGTACGGGACAGGGTGAGGGGGAGCTGTTTTTT.

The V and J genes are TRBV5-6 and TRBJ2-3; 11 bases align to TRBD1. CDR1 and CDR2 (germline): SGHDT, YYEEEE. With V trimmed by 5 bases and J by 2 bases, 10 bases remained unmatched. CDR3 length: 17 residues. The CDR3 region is CASSLSRDRGFTDTQYF. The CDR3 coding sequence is TGTGCCAGCAGTTTGTCCCGGGACAGGGGGTTCACAGATACGCAGTATTTT.

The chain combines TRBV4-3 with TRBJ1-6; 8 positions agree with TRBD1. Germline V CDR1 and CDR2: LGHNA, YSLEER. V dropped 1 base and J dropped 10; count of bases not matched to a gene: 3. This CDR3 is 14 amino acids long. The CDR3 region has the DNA TGCGCCAGCAGCCAAGGGGGGACAGGCTCACCCCTCCACTTT. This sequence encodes CASSQGGTGSPLHF.

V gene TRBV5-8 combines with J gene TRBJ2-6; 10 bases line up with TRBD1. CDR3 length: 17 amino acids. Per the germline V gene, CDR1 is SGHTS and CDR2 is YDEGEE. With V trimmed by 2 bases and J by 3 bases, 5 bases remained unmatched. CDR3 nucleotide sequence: TGTGCCAGCAGCTTTGGACAGGGGGTAATTGGGGCCAACGTCCTGACTTTC. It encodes CASSFGQGVIGANVLTF.

CDR3 sequence: CASRGQGMNTEAFF. In DNA form, the CDR3 reads TGTGCCAGCAGGGGACAGGGAATGAACACTGAAGCTTTCTTT. V usage is TRBV28 and J usage is TRBJ1-1, with 9 bases matching TRBD1. Trimming cost V 6 bases and J 0 bases; bases outside gene matches: 2. The germline V gene has CDR1 MDHEN and CDR2 SYDVKM. CDR3 length: 14 residues.

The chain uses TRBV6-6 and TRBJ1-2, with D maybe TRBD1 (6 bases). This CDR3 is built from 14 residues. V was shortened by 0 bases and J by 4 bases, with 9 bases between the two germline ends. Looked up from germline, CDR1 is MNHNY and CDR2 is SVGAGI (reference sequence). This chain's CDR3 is CASSYSGQSYGYTF. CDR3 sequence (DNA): TGTGCCAGCAGTTACTCGGGACAAAGCTATGGCTACACCTTC.

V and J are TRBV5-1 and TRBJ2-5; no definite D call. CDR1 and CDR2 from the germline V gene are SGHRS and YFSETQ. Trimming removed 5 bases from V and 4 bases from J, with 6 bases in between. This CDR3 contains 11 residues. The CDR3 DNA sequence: TGCGCCAGCAGGGTGGCAGAGACCCAGTACTTC. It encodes CASRVAETQYF.

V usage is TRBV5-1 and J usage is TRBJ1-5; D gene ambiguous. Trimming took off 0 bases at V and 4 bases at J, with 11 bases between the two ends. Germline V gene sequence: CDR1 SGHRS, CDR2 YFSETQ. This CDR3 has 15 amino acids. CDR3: CASSLDSPSNQPQHF. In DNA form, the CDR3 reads TGCGCCAGCAGCTTGGACAGCCCAAGTAATCAGCCCCAGCATTTT.

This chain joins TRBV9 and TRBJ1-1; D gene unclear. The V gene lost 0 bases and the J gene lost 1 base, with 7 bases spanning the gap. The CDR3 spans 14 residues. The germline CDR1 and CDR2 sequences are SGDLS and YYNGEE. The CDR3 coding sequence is TGTGCCAGCAGCGTAGTCCCCGGGAACACTGAAGCTTTCTTT. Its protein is CASSVVPGNTEAFF.

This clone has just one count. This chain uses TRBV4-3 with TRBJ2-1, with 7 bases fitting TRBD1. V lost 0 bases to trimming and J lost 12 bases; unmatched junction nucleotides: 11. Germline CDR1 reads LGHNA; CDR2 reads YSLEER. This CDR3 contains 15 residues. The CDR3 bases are TGCGCCAGCAGCCAAGATGAACAGGGACAGAGTCGGCAGTTCTTC. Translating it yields CASSQDEQGQSRQFF.

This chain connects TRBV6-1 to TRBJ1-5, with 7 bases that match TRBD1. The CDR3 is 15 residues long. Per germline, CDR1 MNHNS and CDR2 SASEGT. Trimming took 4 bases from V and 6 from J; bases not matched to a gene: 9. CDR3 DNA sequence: TGTGCCAGCAGTGCCCTTGACAGGGTAAGTCAGCCCCAGCATTTT. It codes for CASSALDRVSQPQHF.

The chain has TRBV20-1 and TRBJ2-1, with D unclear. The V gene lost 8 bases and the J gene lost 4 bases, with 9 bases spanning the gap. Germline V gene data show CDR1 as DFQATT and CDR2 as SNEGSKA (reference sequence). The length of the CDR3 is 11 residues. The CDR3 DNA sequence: TGCAGTTCAAACTCGTACAATGAGCAGTTCTTC. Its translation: CSSNSYNEQFF.

The CDR3 is CASSPTLWAEQYV. The CDR3 bases are TGTGCCAGTAGCCCGACCCTTTGGGCCGAGCAGTACGTC. This chain links TRBV19 with TRBJ2-7; D is ambiguous. This CDR3 is 13 amino acids long. Germline V gene sequence: CDR1 LNHDA, CDR2 SQIVND (reference sequence). With 6 bases removed from V and 6 bases from J, the gap between germline ends came to 15 bases.

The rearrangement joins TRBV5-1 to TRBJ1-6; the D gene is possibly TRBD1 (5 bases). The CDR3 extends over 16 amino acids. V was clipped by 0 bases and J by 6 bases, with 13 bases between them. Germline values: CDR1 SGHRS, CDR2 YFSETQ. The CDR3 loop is CASSLEVGLSNSPLHF. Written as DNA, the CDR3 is TGCGCCAGCAGCTTGGAAGTGGGGCTGAGTAATTCACCCCTCCACTTT.

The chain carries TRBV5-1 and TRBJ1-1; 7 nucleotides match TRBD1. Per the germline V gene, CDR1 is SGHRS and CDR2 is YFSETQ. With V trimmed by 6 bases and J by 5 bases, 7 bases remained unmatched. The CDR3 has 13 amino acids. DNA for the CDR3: TGCGCCAGCAACACAGGGGTAGGAACTGAAGCTTTCTTT. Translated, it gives CASNTGVGTEAFF.

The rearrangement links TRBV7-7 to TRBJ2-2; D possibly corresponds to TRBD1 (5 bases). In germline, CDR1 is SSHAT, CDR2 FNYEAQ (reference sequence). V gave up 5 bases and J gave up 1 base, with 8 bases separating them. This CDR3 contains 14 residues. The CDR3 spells CASSPGQNTGELFF. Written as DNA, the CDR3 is TGTGCCAGCAGCCCTGGACAGAACACCGGGGAGCTGTTTTTT.

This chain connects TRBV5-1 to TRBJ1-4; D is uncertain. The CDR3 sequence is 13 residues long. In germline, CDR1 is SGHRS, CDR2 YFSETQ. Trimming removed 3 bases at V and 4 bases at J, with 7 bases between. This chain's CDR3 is CASSSGINEKLFF. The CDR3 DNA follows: TGCGCCAGCAGCTCCGGGATTAATGAAAAACTGTTTTTT.

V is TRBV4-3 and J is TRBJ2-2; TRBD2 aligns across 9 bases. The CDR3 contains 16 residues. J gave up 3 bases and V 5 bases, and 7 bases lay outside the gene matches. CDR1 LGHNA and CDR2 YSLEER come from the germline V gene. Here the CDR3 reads CASSFGRGGDTGELFF. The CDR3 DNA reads TGCGCCAGCAGCTTCGGGCGGGGGGGTGACACCGGGGAGCTGTTTTTT.

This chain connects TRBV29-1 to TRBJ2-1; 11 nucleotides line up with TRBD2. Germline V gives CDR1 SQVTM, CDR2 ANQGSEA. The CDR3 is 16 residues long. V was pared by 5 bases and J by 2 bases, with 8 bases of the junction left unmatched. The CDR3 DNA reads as TGCAGCGTTCTCGTACTAGCGGGGGATACCTACAATGAGCAGTTCTTC. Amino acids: CSVLVLAGDTYNEQFF.

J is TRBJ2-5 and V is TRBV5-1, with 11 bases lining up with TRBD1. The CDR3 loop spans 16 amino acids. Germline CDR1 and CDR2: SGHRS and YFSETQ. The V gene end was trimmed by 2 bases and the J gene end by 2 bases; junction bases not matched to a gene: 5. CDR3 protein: CASSLLGTGGQETQYF. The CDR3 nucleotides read TGCGCCAGCAGCTTACTTGGGACAGGGGGACAAGAGACCCAGTACTTC.

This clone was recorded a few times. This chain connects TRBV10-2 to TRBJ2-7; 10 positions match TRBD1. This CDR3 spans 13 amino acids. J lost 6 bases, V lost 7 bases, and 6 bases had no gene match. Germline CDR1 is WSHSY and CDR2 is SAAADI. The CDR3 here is CASTRTGGGEQYV. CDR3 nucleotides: TGCGCCAGCACCAGGACAGGGGGTGGCGAGCAGTACGTC.

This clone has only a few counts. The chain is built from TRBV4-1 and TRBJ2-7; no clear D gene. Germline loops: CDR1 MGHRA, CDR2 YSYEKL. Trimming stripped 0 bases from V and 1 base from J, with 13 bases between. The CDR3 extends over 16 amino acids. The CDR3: CASSQDHPGLSYEQYV. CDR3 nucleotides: TGCGCCAGCAGCCAAGATCATCCAGGTCTATCCTACGAGCAGTACGTC.

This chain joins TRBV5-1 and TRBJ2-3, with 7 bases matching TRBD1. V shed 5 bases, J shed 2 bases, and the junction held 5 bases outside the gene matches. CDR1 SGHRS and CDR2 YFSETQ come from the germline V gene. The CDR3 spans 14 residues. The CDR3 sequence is CASSFDRATDTQYF. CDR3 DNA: TGCGCCAGCAGTTTTGACAGGGCCACAGATACGCAGTATTTT.

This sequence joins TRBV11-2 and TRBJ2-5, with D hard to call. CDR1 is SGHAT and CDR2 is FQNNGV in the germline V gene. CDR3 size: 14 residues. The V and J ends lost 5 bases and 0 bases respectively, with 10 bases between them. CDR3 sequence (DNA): TGTGCCAGCAGCCCTTCTAGAAACCAAGAGACCCAGTACTTC. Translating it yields CASSPSRNQETQYF.